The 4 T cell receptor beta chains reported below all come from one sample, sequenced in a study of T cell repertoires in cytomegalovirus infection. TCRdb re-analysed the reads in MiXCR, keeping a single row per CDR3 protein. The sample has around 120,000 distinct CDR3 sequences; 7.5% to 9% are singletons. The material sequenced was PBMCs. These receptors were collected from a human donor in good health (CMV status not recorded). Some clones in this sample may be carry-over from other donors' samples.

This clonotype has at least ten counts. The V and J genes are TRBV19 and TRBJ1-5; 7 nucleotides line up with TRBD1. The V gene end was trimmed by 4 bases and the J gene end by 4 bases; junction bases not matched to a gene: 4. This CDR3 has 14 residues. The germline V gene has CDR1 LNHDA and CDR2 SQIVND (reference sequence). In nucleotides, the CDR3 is TGTGCCAGTAGTACCGCAGGGGGAAATCAGCCCCAGCATTTT. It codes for CASSTAGGNQPQHF.

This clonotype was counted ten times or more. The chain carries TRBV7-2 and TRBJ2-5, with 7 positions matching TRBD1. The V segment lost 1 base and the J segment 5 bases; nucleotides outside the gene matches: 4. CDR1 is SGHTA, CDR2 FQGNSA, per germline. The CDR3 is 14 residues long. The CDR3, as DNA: TGTGCCAGCAGCTTAGGGACAGGCGGGGAGACCCAGTACTTC. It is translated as CASSLGTGGETQYF.

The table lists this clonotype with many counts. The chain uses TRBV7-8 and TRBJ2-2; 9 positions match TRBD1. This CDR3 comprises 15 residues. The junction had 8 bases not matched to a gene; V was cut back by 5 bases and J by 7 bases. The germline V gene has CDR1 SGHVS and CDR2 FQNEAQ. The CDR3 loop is CASSASGTGNGELFF. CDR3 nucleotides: TGTGCCAGCAGCGCATCCGGGACAGGGAACGGGGAGCTGTTTTTT.

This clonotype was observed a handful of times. The CDR3 DNA sequence: TGCGCCAGCAGCCAAGTTCCCGGGAAGCTCGGTGAGCAGTTCTTC. Protein: CASSQVPGKLGEQFF. V usage is TRBV4-1 and J usage is TRBJ2-1, with D possibly TRBD2 on 5 matching bases. This CDR3 region has 15 residues. Germline loops: CDR1 MGHRA, CDR2 YSYEKL. V lost 1 base to trimming and J lost 9 bases, with 16 bases between them.